A single sample gave rise to the 18 T cell receptor beta chains below, sequenced in a study of cytomegalovirus exposure and HLA in healthy donors. Both 60 Vbeta primers and 13 Jbeta primers went into the PCR. TCRdb's copy holds only in-frame clones and misses some; the assay was immunoSEQ multiplex PCR. This sample has approximately 140,000 clones; approximately 77% occur once, and the top ten carry 0.75% to 0.95%. The sequencing input was PBMCs. The receptors derive from a woman aged 55-69 years in good health and CMV-seronegative.

V usage is TRBV28 and J usage is TRBJ1-3; D uncertain. The CDR3 has 14 amino acids. Germline CDR1 is MDHEN and CDR2 is SYDVKM. Trimming removed 2 bases at V and 4 bases at J, with 9 bases between. The CDR3 protein is CASSLGGAGNTIYF. Here the CDR3 DNA reads TGTGCCAGCAGTTTAGGCGGTGCGGGAAACACCATATATTTT.

This chain joins TRBV10-2 and TRBJ1-1; TRBD1 is a possible D gene (6 bases). Germline assignment: CDR1 WSHSY and CDR2 SAAADI. V was pared by 10 bases and J by 8 bases, with 29 bases between. The CDR3 totals 16 residues. The CDR3 loop reads CATTMSGQPRVSEAFF. The CDR3 DNA sequence: TGCGCCACCACAATGTCCGGACAGCCCCGAGTATCCGAAGCTTTCTTT.

The chain is built from TRBV5-4 and TRBJ2-4; TRBD2 matches 10 bases. Per the germline V gene, CDR1 is SGHNT and CDR2 is YYREEE (reference sequence). The J segment lost 2 bases and the V segment lost 4 bases, leaving 3 bases of the junction unmatched. The CDR3 runs 15 residues. This CDR3 is CASSSGGASKNIQYF. DNA for the CDR3: TGTGCCAGCAGCAGCGGGGGGGCGTCCAAAAACATTCAGTACTTC. Variable domain in full (rest from reference TRBV5-4 and TRBJ2-4): ETGVTQSPTHLIKTRGQQVTLRCSSQSGHNTVSWYQQALGQGPQFIFQYYREEENGRGNFPPRFSGLQFPNYSSELNVNALELDDSALYLCASSSGGASKNIQYFGAGTRLSVL.

V and J are TRBV28 and TRBJ2-5, with TRBD2 matching over 7 bases. The DNA end is a closer match to TRBJ2-7, so the J assignment may be wrong. In germline, CDR1 is MDHEN, CDR2 SYDVKM. The CDR3 contains 14 residues. CDR3 sequence reads: CASRPGGSSYEQYF. The CDR3 region has the DNA TGTGCCAGCAGGCCCGGCGGGAGCTCCTACGAGCAGTACTTC.

CDR3 region: CASSLWSSGSERGTQYF. The CDR3 DNA reads TGTGCCAGCAGTTTGTGGTCCAGCGGGAGCGAGAGGGGAACCCAGTACTTC. V usage is TRBV27 and J usage is TRBJ2-5; the match to TRBD2 covers 8 bases. Trimming took 3 bases from V and 8 from J; bases not matched to a gene: 17. CDR1 MNHEY and CDR2 SMNVEV come from the germline V gene (reference sequence). The CDR3 covers 17 residues.

This clone was detected only once. The gene calls are TRBV5-4 and TRBJ2-1; TRBD1 aligns across 9 bases. The CDR3 covers 15 residues. The germline gives CDR1 SGHNT, CDR2 YYREEE (reference sequence). V was clipped by 7 bases and J by 5 bases; unmatched bases: 10. The DNA for the CDR3 is TGTGCCAGCTCACACCCGGGACAGGGTGACAATGAGCAGTTCTTC. It specifies CASSHPGQGDNEQFF. Looking up the rest from reference TRBV5-4 and TRBJ2-1 gives the full variable domain: ETGVTQSPTHLIKTRGQQVTLRCSSQSGHNTVSWYQQALGQGPQFIFQYYREEENGRGNFPPRFSGLQFPNYSSELNVNALELDDSALYLCASSHPGQGDNEQFFGPGTRLTVL.

The rearrangement uses TRBV4-2 and TRBJ2-7; 7 positions match TRBD1. CDR1 and CDR2 from the germline V gene are LGHNA and YNFKEQ. The CDR3 totals 15 residues. J was trimmed by 6 bases and V by 0 bases; bases with no gene match: 8. CDR3 sequence reads: CASSQETGSILEQYF. The CDR3 DNA reads TGTGCCAGCAGCCAAGAGACAGGGTCAATTCTCGAGCAGTACTTC.

The chain is built from TRBV5-5 and TRBJ1-2, with 7 bases that match TRBD1. The CDR3 sequence is 17 residues long. Trimming cost V 0 bases and J 6 bases; bases outside gene matches: 14. Germline loops: CDR1 SGHKS, CDR2 YYEKEE (reference sequence). The CDR3 loop is CASSLVQGSLGYNGYTF. CDR3 nucleotide sequence: TGTGCCAGCAGCTTGGTACAGGGGTCTCTTGGCTATAATGGCTACACCTTC.

This clone occurred a few times. CDR3 nucleotides: TGTGCCAGCAGCAAAGCCCCTATGATTTTGAAAGAGACCCAGTACTTC. Translating it yields CASSKAPMILKETQYF. The J gene is TRBJ2-5, the V gene TRBV21-1; TRBD2 is the table's D call, not checked against the DNA. TRBV21-1 corresponds to a pseudogene. This CDR3 region has 16 residues.

This sequence joins TRBV6-6 and TRBJ2-7; no clear D gene. The CDR3 loop spans 11 amino acids. Germline lookup yields CDR1 MNHNY and CDR2 SVGAGI (reference sequence). Trimming removed 4 bases at V and 2 bases at J, with 3 bases between. In DNA, the CDR3 is TGTGCCAGCAGTTCTCCCTACGAGCAGTACTTC. This sequence encodes CASSSPYEQYF.

The J gene is TRBJ1-3, the V gene TRBV11-3; perhaps TRBD1 as D (5 bases). The CDR3 runs 20 residues. Deletions cut 4 bases from V and 0 bases from J, with 25 bases between. Germline V gene lookup returns CDR1 SGHNT and CDR2 YENEEA. CDR3 DNA: TGTGCCAGCAGCTCAGATCGTTCTCCAGGGACGGGGGGCTCTGGAAACACCATATATTTT. Its translation: CASSSDRSPGTGGSGNTIYF. Complete variable domain (other parts from reference TRBV11-3 and TRBJ1-3): EAGVVQSPRYKIIEKKQPVAFWCNPISGHNTLYWYLQNLGQGPELLIRYENEEAVDDSQLPKDRFSAERLKGVDSTLKIQPAELGDSAVYLCASSSDRSPGTGGSGNTIYFGEGSWLTVV.

The rearrangement uses TRBV7-2 and TRBJ1-2; a possible D gene is TRBD1 (6 bases). Trimming pared 5 bases from V and 3 bases from J, leaving 16 bases between. This CDR3 spans 15 amino acids. CDR1 and CDR2 from the germline V gene are SGHTA and FQGNSA. This chain's CDR3 is CASSPLGGRYYGYTF. The CDR3 nucleotides read TGTGCCAGCAGCCCCCTGGGGGGGCGCTACTATGGCTACACCTTC.

The chain combines TRBV25-1 with TRBJ1-4; D is uncertain. This CDR3 contains 16 residues. Germline CDR1 MGHDK, CDR2 SYGVNS. With 2 bases removed from V and 8 bases from J, the gap between germline ends came to 18 bases. The CDR3 here is CASSEIGGPLGEKLFF. CDR3 nucleotides: TGTGCCAGCAGTGAAATCGGAGGGCCCCTTGGGGAAAAACTGTTTTTT.

J is TRBJ1-2 and V is TRBV27; D may be TRBD1 (6 bases). The CDR3 length is 15 residues. Germline V gene lookup returns CDR1 MNHEY and CDR2 SMNVEV (reference sequence). V dropped 5 bases and J dropped 4 bases, with 17 bases sitting between them. The CDR3 protein is CASSGRDTEGYGYTF. In DNA, the CDR3 is TGTGCCAGCAGTGGCCGGGACACCGAGGGCTATGGCTACACCTTC.

The chain recombines TRBV7-2 with TRBJ2-1; tentative D call: TRBD2 (5 bases). The CDR3 runs 16 residues. Trimming removed 3 bases from V and 0 bases from J, with 12 bases in between. Germline CDR1 and CDR2: SGHTA and FQGNSA. The CDR3, as DNA: TGTGCCAGCAGCTTGCAGACTACTAGCTCCTACAATGAGCAGTTCTTC. Translation: CASSLQTTSSYNEQFF.

V usage is TRBV2 and J usage is TRBJ1-1, with D possibly being TRBD1 (6 bases). The CDR3 runs to 13 residues. Trimming shortened V by 7 bases and J by 1 base, and 10 bases separated the two germline ends. Germline assignment: CDR1 SNHLY and CDR2 FYNNEI. The CDR3 region is CASIGGPNTEAFF. Written as DNA, the CDR3 is TGTGCCAGCATCGGGGGGCCGAACACTGAAGCTTTCTTT.

Only a few counts were recorded for this clone. V and J are TRBV9 and TRBJ2-1, with a weak D call TRBD1 (6 bases). The CDR3 length is 15 residues. Per the germline V gene, CDR1 is SGDLS and CDR2 is YYNGEE. V lost 4 bases to trimming and J lost 0 bases, with 11 bases between them. CDR3: CASSPTGSSYNEQFF. The CDR3 DNA reads as TGTGCCAGCAGCCCCACAGGGAGCTCCTACAATGAGCAGTTCTTC.

This clone was seen a few times. The chain carries TRBV6-1 and TRBJ2-5; 9 positions match TRBD2. The DNA matches TRBJ2-7 better at its end, which makes the J call doubtful. In germline, CDR1 is MNHNS, CDR2 SASEGT. This CDR3 region has 14 residues. CDR3 coding DNA: TGTGCCAGCAGTGCGGGACTAGCCACCTACGAGCAGTACTTC. This codes for CASSAGLATYEQYF.